The rows below give T cell receptor beta chains drawn from one sample of a study of CD8+ T cells in alopecia areata. Profiling relied on immunoSEQ multiplex PCR, and the TCRdb table lists in-frame clones only, not all of them. Among 150,000 to 200,000 clones listed, 50% to 65% were seen once. The material sequenced was CD4+ T cells sorted from blood, taken at week 24, from a patient treated with tofacitinib. These receptors originate from a human donor with alopecia areata. The CDR3 runs from the conserved cysteine through the conserved F or W. D genes are given only for firm matches. Rows may omit the clone size; those that give it use once, few, many or a size class.

clone size: -
D gene: -
V gene: TRBV27
J gene: TRBJ1-1
CDR3 protein: CASSLEGGFEAFF
CDR3 DNA: TGTGCCAGCAGTTTGGAAGGAGGCTTTGAAGCTTTCTTT

clone size: -
D gene: -
V gene: TRBV19
J gene: TRBJ1-1
CDR3 protein: CASSMQGHTEAFF
CDR3 DNA: TGTGCCAGTAGTATGCAGGGGCACACTGAAGCTTTCTTT

clone size: -
D gene: -
V gene: TRBV29-1
J gene: TRBJ2-1
CDR3 protein: CSVGTPENEQFF
CDR3 DNA: TGCAGCGTTGGAACTCCAGAGAATGAGCAGTTCTTC

clone size: -
D gene: -
V gene: TRBV4-1
J gene: TRBJ1-2
CDR3 protein: CASSRSAGAYGYTF
CDR3 DNA: TGCGCCAGCAGCCGTAGCGCGGGGGCCTATGGCTACACCTTC

clone size: -
D gene: -
V gene: TRBV29-1
J gene: TRBJ1-1
CDR3 protein: CSVDQARSTEAFF
CDR3 DNA: TGCAGCGTTGATCAGGCTAGGAGCACTGAAGCTTTCTTT

clone size: -
D gene: TRBD1
V gene: TRBV5-1
J gene: TRBJ2-1
CDR3 protein: CASSVGPRGTYNEQFF
CDR3 DNA: TGCGCCAGCAGCGTCGGTCCCAGGGGGACCTACAATGAGCAGTTCTTC

clone size: -
D gene: -
V gene: TRBV10-3
J gene: TRBJ2-2
CDR3 protein: CAISVTTTTGELFF
CDR3 DNA: TGTGCCATCAGTGTGACGACTACAACCGGGGAGCTGTTTTTT

clone size: -
D gene: -
V gene: TRBV5-1
J gene: TRBJ2-1
CDR3 protein: CATSNGLGLGQFF
CDR3 DNA: TGCGCCACCTCAAATGGTTTGGGGTTAGGGCAGTTCTTC

clone size: few
D gene: -
V gene: TRBV18
J gene: TRBJ1-1
CDR3 protein: CASSLNTGGTEAFF
CDR3 DNA: TGTGCCAGCTCACTGAACACCGGGGGCACTGAAGCTTTCTTT

clone size: -
D gene: TRBD1
V gene: TRBV7-6
J gene: TRBJ1-5
CDR3 protein: CASSPDRGNNQPQHF
CDR3 DNA: TGTGCCAGCAGCCCCGACAGGGGGAACAATCAGCCCCAGCATTTT

clone size: -
D gene: -
V gene: TRBV30
J gene: TRBJ1-5
CDR3 protein: CAWSVGSHGIGNQPQHF
CDR3 DNA: TGTGCCTGGAGTGTAGGGTCCCATGGGATCGGCAATCAGCCCCAGCATTTT

clone size: -
D gene: -
V gene: TRBV4-1
J gene: TRBJ2-4
CDR3 protein: CASSQERVGQKNIQYF
CDR3 DNA: TGCGCCAGCAGCCAAGAAAGGGTCGGTCAAAAAAACATTCAGTACTTC

clone size: -
D gene: -
V gene: TRBV30
J gene: TRBJ1-2
CDR3 protein: CAWRKPGPTYGYTF
CDR3 DNA: TGTGCCTGGAGAAAGCCGGGACCCACCTATGGCTACACCTTC

clone size: -
D gene: -
V gene: TRBV30
J gene: TRBJ2-3
CDR3 protein: CAWSGAGTQYF
CDR3 DNA: TGTGCCTGGAGTGGGGCGGGTACGCAGTATTTT

clone size: -
D gene: TRBD1
V gene: TRBV6-5
J gene: TRBJ1-2
CDR3 protein: CASSYRTGEANYGYTF
CDR3 DNA: TGTGCCAGCAGTTACCGGACAGGAGAGGCTAACTATGGCTACACCTTC

clone size: -
D gene: -
V gene: TRBV18
J gene: TRBJ2-7
CDR3 protein: CASSPADGTYEQYF
CDR3 DNA: TGTGCCAGCTCACCTGCGGACGGGACCTACGAGCAGTACTTC

clone size: once
D gene: TRBD1
V gene: TRBV11-2
J gene: TRBJ2-7
CDR3 protein: CASSLAGQSSYEQYF
CDR3 DNA: TGTGCCAGCAGCTTAGCGGGACAGAGCTCCTACGAGCAGTACTTC

clone size: many
D gene: -
V gene: TRBV7-2
J gene: TRBJ1-5
CDR3 protein: CASSLEVHQPQHF
CDR3 DNA: TGTGCCAGCAGCTTAGAAGTCCATCAGCCCCAGCATTTT

clone size: -
D gene: TRBD2
V gene: TRBV19
J gene: TRBJ2-7
CDR3 protein: CASSTGLAGGSYEQYF
CDR3 DNA: TGTGCCAGTAGTACCGGACTAGCGGGGGGAAGCTACGAGCAGTACTTC

clone size: -
D gene: TRBD1
V gene: TRBV5-1
J gene: TRBJ1-2
CDR3 protein: CASSSGTGNYGYTF
CDR3 DNA: TGCGCCAGCAGCTCCGGGACAGGGAACTATGGCTACACCTTC

clone size: -
D gene: -
V gene: TRBV7-8
J gene: TRBJ1-4
CDR3 protein: CASSFGSTNEKLFF
CDR3 DNA: TGTGCCAGCAGCTTCGGGTCAACTAATGAAAAACTGTTTTTT

clone size: few
D gene: -
V gene: TRBV21-1
J gene: TRBJ2-5
CDR3 protein: CASSLHRGRETQYF
CDR3 DNA: TGTGCCAGCAGCCTCCACAGGGGGCGCGAGACCCAGTACTTC

clone size: -
D gene: -
V gene: TRBV30
J gene: TRBJ2-3
CDR3 protein: CAWSVGGITDTQYF
CDR3 DNA: TGTGCCTGGAGTGTTGGGGGGATCACAGATACGCAGTATTTT

clone size: few
D gene: -
V gene: TRBV20-1
J gene: TRBJ2-5
CDR3 protein: CSANRGGTQYF
CDR3 DNA: TGCAGTGCTAACAGGGGGGGGACCCAGTACTTC

clone size: few
D gene: TRBD1
V gene: TRBV6-1
J gene: TRBJ2-7
CDR3 protein: CASSALGAGTVVLEQYF
CDR3 DNA: TGTGCCAGCAGTGCTCTTGGGGCCGGGACAGTGGTACTCGAGCAGTACTTC

clone size: few
D gene: -
V gene: TRBV4-2
J gene: TRBJ2-2
CDR3 protein: CASSQAARVAGELFF
CDR3 DNA: TGTGCCAGCAGCCAAGCCGCGAGGGTTGCGGGGGAGCTGTTTTTT

clone size: -
D gene: -
V gene: TRBV9
J gene: TRBJ1-1
CDR3 protein: CASSVDLPAQGWNTEAFF
CDR3 DNA: TGTGCCAGCAGCGTAGATCTTCCGGCCCAGGGTTGGAACACTGAAGCTTTCTTT

clone size: -
D gene: -
V gene: TRBV2
J gene: TRBJ1-6
CDR3 protein: CASSGGSPLHF
CDR3 DNA: TGTGCCAGCAGCGGAGGTTCACCCCTCCACTTT

clone size: few
D gene: -
V gene: TRBV7-9
J gene: TRBJ1-3
CDR3 protein: CASSPTRRRPSSGNTIYF
CDR3 DNA: TGTGCCAGCAGCCCAACTCGACGCCGTCCCAGCTCTGGAAACACCATATATTTT

clone size: -
D gene: -
V gene: TRBV7-9
J gene: TRBJ2-3
CDR3 protein: CATSRDTDTQYF
CDR3 DNA: TGTGCCACAAGCCGGGATACAGATACGCAGTATTTT

clone size: -
D gene: -
V gene: TRBV4-1
J gene: TRBJ1-6
CDR3 protein: CASSRIQASVDSPLHF
CDR3 DNA: TGCGCCAGCAGCCGAATCCAAGCGTCGGTGGATTCACCCCTCCACTTT